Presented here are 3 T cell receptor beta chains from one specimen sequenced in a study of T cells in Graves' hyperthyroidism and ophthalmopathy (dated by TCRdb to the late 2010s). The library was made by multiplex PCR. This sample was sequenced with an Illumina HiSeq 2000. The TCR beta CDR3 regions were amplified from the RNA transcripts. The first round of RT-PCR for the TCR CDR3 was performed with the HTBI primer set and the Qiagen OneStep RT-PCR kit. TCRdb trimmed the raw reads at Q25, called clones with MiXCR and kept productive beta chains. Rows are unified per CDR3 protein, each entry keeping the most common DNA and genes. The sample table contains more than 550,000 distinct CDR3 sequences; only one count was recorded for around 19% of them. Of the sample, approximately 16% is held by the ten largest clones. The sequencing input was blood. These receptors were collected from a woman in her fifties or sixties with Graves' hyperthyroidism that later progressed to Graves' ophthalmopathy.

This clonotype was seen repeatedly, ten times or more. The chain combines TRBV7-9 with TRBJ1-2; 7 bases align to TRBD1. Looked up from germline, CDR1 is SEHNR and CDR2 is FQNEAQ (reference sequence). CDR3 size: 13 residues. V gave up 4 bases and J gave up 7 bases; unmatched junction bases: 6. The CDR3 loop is CASSSTGFGGYTF. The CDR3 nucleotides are TGTGCCAGCAGCTCGACAGGGTTTGGTGGCTACACCTTC.

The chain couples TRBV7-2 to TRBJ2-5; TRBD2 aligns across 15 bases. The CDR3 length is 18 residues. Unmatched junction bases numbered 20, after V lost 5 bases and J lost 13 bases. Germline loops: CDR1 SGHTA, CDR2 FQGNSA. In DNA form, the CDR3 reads TGTGCCAGCAGCCCCGGACTAGCGGGAGGGCCGGTCCGGTCCCGTCCGTACTTC. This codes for CASSPGLAGGPVRSRPYF. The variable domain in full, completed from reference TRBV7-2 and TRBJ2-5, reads GAGVSQSPSNKVTEKGKDVELRCDPISGHTALYWYRQSLGQGLEFLIYFQGNSAPDKSGLPSDRFSAERTGGSVSTLTIQRTQQEDSAVYLCASSPGLAGGPVRSRPYFGPGTRLLVL.

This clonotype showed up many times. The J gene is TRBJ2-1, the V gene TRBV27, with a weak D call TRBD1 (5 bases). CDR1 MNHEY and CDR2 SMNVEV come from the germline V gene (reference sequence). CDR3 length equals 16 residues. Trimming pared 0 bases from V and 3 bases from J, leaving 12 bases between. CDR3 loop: CASSLSSGRDYNEQFF. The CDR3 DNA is TGTGCCAGCAGTTTATCGTCGGGCAGGGACTACAATGAGCAGTTCTTC.